Listed below are T cell receptor beta chains from one sample, sequenced in a study of glioma-infiltrating T cells. MiXCR, applied by TCRdb to the multiplex PCR reads, yields one record per CDR3 protein. This table holds approximately 4,400 distinct CDR3 sequences, under 25% found once. Sequencing was performed on glioma tissue, nonneoplastic brain tissue, or PBMCs (not recorded which). These receptors were obtained from a human donor with low-grade glioma or glioblastoma, undergoing nonglioma brain surgery, or in good health (not recorded which). Each CDR3 is given with its conserved first and last residue. The D gene is left open where the match is weak. A clone size is listed for some rows: how often the clone was seen (once, few, many), or a class if it is expanded.

V	size	J	D	CDR3	DNA
TRBV20-1	medium-sized	TRBJ2-1	TRBD1	CSARAQGLPHNEQFF	TGCAGTGCTAGAGCACAGGGGTTGCCACACAATGAGCAGTTCTTC
TRBV5-1	many	TRBJ2-1	TRBD2	CASSHTMSGGSYNEQFF	TGCGCCAGCAGCCATACGATGTCGGGGGGCTCCTACAATGAGCAGTTCTTC
TRBV20-1	medium-sized	TRBJ2-1	-	CSARNALGVRYNEQFF	TGCAGTGCTAGAAATGCCCTGGGGGTACGATACAATGAGCAGTTCTTC
TRBV28	-	TRBJ1-2	-	CATMTNYNYTF	TGTGCCACCATGACTAACTATAACTACACCTTC
TRBV29-1	few	TRBJ2-7	TRBD1	CSVVEWTGSYEQYF	TGCAGCGTGGTGGAGTGGACAGGATCCTACGAGCAGTACTTC
TRBV6-1	medium-sized	TRBJ1-5	-	CASSLTQWGQPQHF	TGTGCCAGCAGTTTGACACAGTGGGGTCAGCCCCAGCATTTT
TRBV5-1	many	TRBJ2-1	-	CASSLRADLPYNEQFF	TGCGCCAGCAGCTTGCGGGCGGACCTACCCTACAATGAGCAGTTCTTC
TRBV6-8	-	TRBJ1-1	-	CATRMGPSNPGAFF	TGCGCCACCAGGATGGGACCGTCGAACCCTGGAGCTTTCTTT
TRBV4-2	many	TRBJ2-2	TRBD1	CASSHVTGQGGTGELFF	TGTGCCAGCAGCCATGTTACGGGACAGGGCGGCACCGGGGAGCTGTTTTTT
TRBV4-1	medium-sized	TRBJ1-1	-	CASRDVDTEAFF	TGCGCCAGCAGGGATGTGGACACTGAAGCTTTCTTT
TRBV5-1	medium-sized	TRBJ1-1	-	CASSPVSGNTEAFF	TGCGCCAGCAGTCCGGTCTCGGGAAACACTGAAGCTTTCTTT
TRBV18	many	TRBJ2-1	-	CASSPPTVEGYYNEQFF	TGTGCCAGCTCACCACCGACAGTCGAGGGGTACTACAATGAGCAGTTCTTC
TRBV24-1	large	TRBJ2-3	-	CATSDSKTLEDTQYF	TGTGCCACCAGTGATTCCAAGACTCTTGAAGATACGCAGTATTTT
TRBV12-5	many	TRBJ1-1	-	CASGHLDWGDTEAFF	TGTGCTAGTGGCCACCTTGATTGGGGCGACACTGAAGCTTTCTTT
TRBV28	medium-sized	TRBJ1-1	-	CASGISDRSWDTEAFF	TGTGCCAGCGGGATTTCGGACCGATCCTGGGACACTGAAGCTTTCTTT